This T cell receptor (beta chain) was recovered during a study of control samples from healthy donors and cancer patients. The assay was immunoSEQ multiplex PCR, and TCRdb's table has in-frame clones only and misses some. The sample lists 150,000 to 200,000 clones, about 93% occurring once. The CDR3 has 14 residues. The V segment lost 3 bases and the J segment 5 bases; nucleotides outside the gene matches: 5. CDR1 is LGHDT, CDR2 YNNKEL, per germline (reference sequence). This clonotype originated in a man younger than 30 in good health. The chain couples TRBV3-1 (or the pseudogene TRBV3-2) to TRBJ2-5; TRBD2 matches 8 bases. Material: blood. The CDR3 is CASSQAGGEETQYF. Here the CDR3 DNA reads TGTGCCAGCAGCCAGGCGGGGGGCGAGGAGACCCAGTACTTC.